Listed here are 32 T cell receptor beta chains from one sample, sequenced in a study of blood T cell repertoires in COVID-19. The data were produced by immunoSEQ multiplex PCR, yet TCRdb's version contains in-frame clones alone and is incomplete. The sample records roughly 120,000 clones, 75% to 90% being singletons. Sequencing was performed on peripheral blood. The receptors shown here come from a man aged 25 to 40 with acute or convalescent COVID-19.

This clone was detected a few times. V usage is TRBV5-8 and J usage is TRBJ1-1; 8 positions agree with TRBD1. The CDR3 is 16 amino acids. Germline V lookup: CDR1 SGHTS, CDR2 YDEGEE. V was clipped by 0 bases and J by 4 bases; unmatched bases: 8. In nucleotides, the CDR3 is TGTGCCAGCAGCTTGGGGGAAGTAGGACAGGGCACTGAAGCTTTCTTT. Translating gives CASSLGEVGQGTEAFF.

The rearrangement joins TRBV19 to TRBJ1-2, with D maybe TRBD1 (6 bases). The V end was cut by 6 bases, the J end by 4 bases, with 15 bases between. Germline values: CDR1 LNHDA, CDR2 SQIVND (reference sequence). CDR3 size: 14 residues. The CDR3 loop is CASRPAGTRYGYTF. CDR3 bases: TGTGCCAGTAGACCTGCCGGGACACGCTATGGCTACACCTTC.

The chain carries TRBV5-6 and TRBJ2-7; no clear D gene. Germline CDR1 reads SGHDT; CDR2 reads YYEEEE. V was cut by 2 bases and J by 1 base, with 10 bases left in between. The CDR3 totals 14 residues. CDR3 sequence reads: CASSFIQLSYEQYV. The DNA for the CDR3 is TGTGCCAGCAGCTTCATTCAGTTATCCTACGAGCAGTACGTC.

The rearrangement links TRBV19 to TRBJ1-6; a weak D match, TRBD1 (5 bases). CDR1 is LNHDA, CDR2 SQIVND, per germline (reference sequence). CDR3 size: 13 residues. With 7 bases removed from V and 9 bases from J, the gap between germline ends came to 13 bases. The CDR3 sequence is CASTQGDSSPLHF. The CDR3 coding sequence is TGTGCCAGTACCCAAGGAGACAGTTCACCCCTCCACTTT. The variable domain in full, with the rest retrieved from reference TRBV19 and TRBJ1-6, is DGGITQSPKYLFRKEGQNVTLSCEQNLNHDAMYWYRQDPGQGLRLIYYSQIVNDFQKGDIAEGYSVSREKKESFPLTVTSAQKNPTAFYLCASTQGDSSPLHFGNGTRLTVT.

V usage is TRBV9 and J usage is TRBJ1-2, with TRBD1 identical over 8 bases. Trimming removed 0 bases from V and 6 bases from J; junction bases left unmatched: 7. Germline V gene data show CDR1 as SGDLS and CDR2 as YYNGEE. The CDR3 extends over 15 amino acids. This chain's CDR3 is CASSVDPTGDHGYTF. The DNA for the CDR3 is TGTGCCAGCAGCGTAGATCCGACAGGGGATCATGGCTACACCTTC.

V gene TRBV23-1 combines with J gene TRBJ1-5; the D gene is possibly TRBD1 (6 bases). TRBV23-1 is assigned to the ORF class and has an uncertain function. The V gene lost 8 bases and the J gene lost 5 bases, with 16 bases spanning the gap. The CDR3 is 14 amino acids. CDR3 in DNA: TGCGCCAGCCCCAACCCGGACAGTTATCAGCCCCAGCATTTT. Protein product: CASPNPDSYQPQHF.

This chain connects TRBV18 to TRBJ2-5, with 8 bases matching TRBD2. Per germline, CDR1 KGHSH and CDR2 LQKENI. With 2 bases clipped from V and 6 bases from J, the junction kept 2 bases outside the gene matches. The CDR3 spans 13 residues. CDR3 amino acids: CASSPFSGKTQYF. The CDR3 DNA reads TGTGCCAGCTCACCATTTAGCGGGAAGACCCAGTACTTC.

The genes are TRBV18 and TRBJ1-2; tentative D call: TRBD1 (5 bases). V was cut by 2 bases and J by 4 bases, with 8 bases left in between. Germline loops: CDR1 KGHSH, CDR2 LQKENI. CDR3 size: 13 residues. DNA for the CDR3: TGTGCCAGCTCACCAGGGGGGATCTATGGCTACACCTTC. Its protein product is CASSPGGIYGYTF.

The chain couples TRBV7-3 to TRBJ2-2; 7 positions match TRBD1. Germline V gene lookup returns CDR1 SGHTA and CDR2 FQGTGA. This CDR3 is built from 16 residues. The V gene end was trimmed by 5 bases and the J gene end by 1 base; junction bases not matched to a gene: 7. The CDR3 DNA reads TGTGCCAGCAGCCCCCTGACAGGGTTGAACACCGGGGAGCTGTTTTTT. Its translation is CASSPLTGLNTGELFF. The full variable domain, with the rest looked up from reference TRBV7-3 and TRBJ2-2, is GAGVSQTPSNKVTEKGKYVELRCDPISGHTALYWYRQSLGQGPEFLIYFQGTGAADDSGLPNDRFFAVRPEGSVSTLKIQRTERGDSAVYLCASSPLTGLNTGELFFGEGSRLTVL.

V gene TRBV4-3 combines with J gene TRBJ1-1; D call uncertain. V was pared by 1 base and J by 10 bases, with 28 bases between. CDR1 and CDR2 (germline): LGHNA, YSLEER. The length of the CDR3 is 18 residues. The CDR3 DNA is TGCGCCAGCAGCCAAGGACCAACCGCAACTCGCGGAGGTGGTGGAGCTTTCTTT. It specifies CASSQGPTATRGGGGAFF.

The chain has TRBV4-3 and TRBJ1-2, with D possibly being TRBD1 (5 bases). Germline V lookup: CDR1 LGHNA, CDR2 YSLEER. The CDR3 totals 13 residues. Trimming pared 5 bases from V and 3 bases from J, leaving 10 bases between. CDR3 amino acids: CASSGRVYYGYTF. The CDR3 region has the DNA TGCGCCAGCAGCGGCAGGGTTTACTATGGCTACACCTTC.

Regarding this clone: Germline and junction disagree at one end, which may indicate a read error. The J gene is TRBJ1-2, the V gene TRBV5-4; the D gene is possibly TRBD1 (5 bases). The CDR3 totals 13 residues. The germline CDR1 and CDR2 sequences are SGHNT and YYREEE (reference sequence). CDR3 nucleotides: TGTGCCAGCAGCTTGGGACAGAACTCTGGCTACACCTTC. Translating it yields CASSLGQNSGYTF.

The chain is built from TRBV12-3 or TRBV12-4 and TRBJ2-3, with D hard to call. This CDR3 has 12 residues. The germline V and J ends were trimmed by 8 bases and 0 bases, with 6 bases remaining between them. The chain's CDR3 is CASRYSTDTQYF. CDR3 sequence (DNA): TGTGCCAGCCGCTACAGCACAGATACGCAGTATTTT.

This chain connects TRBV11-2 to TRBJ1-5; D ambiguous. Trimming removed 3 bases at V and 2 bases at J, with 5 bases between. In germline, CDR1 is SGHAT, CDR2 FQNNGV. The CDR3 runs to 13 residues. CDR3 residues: CASSLYRNQPQHF. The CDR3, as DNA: TGTGCCAGCAGCTTGTATCGCAATCAGCCCCAGCATTTT.

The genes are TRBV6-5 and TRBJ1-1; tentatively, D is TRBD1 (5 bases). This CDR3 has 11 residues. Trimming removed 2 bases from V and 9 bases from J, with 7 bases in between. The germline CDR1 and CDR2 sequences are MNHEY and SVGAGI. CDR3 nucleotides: TGTGCCAGCAGTTACGGGGGGAAAGCTTTCTTT. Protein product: CASSYGGKAFF.

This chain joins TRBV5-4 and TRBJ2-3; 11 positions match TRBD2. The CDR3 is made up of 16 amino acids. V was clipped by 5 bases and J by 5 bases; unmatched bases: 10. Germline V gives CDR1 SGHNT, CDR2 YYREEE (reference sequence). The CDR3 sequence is CASSPPTSGRLDTQYF. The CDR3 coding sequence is TGTGCCAGCAGTCCTCCTACTAGCGGGAGACTAGATACGCAGTATTTT.

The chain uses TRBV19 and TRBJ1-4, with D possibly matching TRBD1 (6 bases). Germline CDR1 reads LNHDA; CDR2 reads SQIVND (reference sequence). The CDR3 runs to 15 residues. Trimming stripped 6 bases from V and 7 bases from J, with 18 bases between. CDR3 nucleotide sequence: TGTGCCAGTAGGGGCACAGGGAAGACAAGTGAAAAACTGTTTTTT. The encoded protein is CASRGTGKTSEKLFF. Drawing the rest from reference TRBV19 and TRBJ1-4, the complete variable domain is DGGITQSPKYLFRKEGQNVTLSCEQNLNHDAMYWYRQDPGQGLRLIYYSQIVNDFQKGDIAEGYSVSREKKESFPLTVTSAQKNPTAFYLCASRGTGKTSEKLFFGSGTQLSVL.

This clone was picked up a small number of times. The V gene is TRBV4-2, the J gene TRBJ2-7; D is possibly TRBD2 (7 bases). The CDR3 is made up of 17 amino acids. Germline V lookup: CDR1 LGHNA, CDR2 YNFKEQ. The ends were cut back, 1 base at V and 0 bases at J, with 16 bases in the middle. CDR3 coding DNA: TGTGCCAGCAGCCAAGTTTATTTTAGGGGGGGCTCCTACGAGCAGTACTTC. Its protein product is CASSQVYFRGGSYEQYF.

This CDR3 reads CASSQRDRGFTEAFF. The DNA of the CDR3 is TGTGCCAGCAGTCAACGGGACAGGGGTTTTACTGAAGCTTTCTTT. This chain links TRBV6-2 or TRBV6-3 with TRBJ1-1; 10 nucleotides align to TRBD1. With V trimmed by 5 bases and J by 5 bases, 8 bases remained unmatched. This CDR3 is built from 15 residues. Germline CDR1 MNHEY, CDR2 SVGEGT.

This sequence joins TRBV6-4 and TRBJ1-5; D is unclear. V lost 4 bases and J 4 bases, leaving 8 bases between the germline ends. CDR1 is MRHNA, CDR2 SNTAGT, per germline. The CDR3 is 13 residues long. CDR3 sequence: CASSGAENQPQHF. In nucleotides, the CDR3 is TGTGCCAGCAGTGGAGCGGAGAATCAGCCCCAGCATTTT.

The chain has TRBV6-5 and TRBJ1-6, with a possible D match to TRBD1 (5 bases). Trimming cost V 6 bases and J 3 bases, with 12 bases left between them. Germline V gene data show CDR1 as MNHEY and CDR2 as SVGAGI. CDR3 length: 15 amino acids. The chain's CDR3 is CASSQGGNYNSPLHF. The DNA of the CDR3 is TGTGCCAGCAGCCAGGGAGGCAACTATAATTCACCCCTCCACTTT.

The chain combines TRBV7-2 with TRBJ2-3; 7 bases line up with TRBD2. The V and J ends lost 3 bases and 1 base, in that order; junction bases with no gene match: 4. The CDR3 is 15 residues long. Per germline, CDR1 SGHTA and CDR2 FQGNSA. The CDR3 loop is CASSFGGGGTDTQYF. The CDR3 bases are TGTGCCAGCAGCTTCGGCGGGGGAGGCACAGATACGCAGTATTTT.

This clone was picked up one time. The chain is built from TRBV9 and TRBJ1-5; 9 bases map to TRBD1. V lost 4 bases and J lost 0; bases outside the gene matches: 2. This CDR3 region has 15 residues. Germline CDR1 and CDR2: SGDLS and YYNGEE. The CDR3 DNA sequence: TGTGCCAGCAGCCCGACAGGGGGTAGCAATCAGCCCCAGCATTTT. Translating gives CASSPTGGSNQPQHF.

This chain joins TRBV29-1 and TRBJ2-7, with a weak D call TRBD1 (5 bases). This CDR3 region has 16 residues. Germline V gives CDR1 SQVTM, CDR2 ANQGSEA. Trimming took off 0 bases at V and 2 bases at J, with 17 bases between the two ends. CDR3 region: CSVEDPTPTAPYEQYF. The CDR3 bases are TGCAGCGTTGAAGACCCCACACCGACAGCCCCCTACGAGCAGTACTTC.

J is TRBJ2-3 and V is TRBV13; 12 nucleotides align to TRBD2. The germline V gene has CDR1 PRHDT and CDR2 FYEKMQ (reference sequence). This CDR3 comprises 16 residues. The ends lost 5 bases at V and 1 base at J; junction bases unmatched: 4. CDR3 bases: TGTGCCAGCAGCACACTAGCGGGGGGCCGCACAGATACGCAGTATTTT. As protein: CASSTLAGGRTDTQYF.

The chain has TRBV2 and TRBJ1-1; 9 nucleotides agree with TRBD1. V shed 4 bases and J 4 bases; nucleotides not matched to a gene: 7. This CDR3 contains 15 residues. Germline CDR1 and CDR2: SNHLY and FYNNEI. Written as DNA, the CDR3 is TGTGCCAGCAGTGGCACCGGGACAGGGCTCACTGAAGCTTTCTTT. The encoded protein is CASSGTGTGLTEAFF.

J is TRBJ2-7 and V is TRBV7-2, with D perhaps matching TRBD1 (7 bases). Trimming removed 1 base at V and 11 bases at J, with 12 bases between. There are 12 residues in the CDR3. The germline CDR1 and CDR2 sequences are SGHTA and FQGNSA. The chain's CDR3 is CASSLDTGEEYF. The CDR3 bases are TGTGCCAGCAGCTTAGACACAGGGGAGGAGTACTTC.

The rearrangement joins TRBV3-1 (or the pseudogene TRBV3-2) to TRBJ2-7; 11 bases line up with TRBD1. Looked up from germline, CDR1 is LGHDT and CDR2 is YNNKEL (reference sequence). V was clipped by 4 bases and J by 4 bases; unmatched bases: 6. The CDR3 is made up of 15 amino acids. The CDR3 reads CASSPPDRGPYEQYF. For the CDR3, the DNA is TGTGCCAGCAGCCCTCCGGACAGGGGGCCTTACGAGCAGTACTTC.

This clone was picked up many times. This CDR3 reads CASSYSGGDGYTF. The DNA for the CDR3 is TGTGCCAGCAGTTATTCAGGGGGCGATGGCTACACCTTC. The genes are TRBV6-5 and TRBJ1-2; 8 nucleotides line up with TRBD1. Germline V gene data show CDR1 as MNHEY and CDR2 as SVGAGI. The CDR3 covers 13 residues. V lost 3 bases, J lost 6 bases, and 3 bases stayed unmatched.

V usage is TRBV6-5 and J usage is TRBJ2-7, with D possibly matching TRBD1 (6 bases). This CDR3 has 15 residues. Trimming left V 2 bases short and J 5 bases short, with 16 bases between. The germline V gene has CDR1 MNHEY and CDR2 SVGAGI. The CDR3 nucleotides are TGTGCCAGCAGTTACGGACAGTCCTATTACGACGAGCAGTACTTC. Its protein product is CASSYGQSYYDEQYF.

CDR3 amino acids: CASSPSGGSGEKLFF. The CDR3 bases are TGTGCCAGCAGTCCTTCAGGGGGGTCAGGGGAAAAACTGTTTTTT. This chain links TRBV7-8 with TRBJ1-4; 7 bases map to TRBD1. The germline V gene encodes CDR1 SGHVS and CDR2 FQNEAQ. CDR3 length: 15 amino acids. The V gene end was trimmed by 6 bases and the J gene end by 8 bases; junction bases not matched to a gene: 12.

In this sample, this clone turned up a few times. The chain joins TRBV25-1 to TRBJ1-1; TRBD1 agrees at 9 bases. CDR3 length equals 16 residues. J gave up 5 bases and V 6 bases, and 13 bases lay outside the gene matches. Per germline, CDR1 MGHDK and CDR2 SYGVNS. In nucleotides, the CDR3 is TGTGCCAGCAGGGAAACCGGGACAGGGAGAAATACTGAAGCTTTCTTT. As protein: CASRETGTGRNTEAFF.